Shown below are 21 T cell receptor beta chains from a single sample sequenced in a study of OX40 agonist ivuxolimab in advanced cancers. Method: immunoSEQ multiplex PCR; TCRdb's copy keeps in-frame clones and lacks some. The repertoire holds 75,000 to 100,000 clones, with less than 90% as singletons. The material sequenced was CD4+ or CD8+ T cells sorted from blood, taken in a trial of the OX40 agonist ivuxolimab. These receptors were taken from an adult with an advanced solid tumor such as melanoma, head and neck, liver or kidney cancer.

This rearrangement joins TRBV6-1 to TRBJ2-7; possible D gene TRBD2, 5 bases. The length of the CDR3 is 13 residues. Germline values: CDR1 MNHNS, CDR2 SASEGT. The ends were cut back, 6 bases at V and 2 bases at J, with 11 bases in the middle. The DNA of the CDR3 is TGTGCCAGCAGATCGGACGGGACCTACGAGCAGTACTTC. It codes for CASRSDGTYEQYF.

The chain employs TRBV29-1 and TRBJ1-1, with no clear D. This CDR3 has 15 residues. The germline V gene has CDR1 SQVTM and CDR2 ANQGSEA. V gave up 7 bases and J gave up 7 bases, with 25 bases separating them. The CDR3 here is CSGGEVGSSVGEAFF. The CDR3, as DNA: TGCAGCGGTGGGGAAGTGGGCAGTAGTGTGGGTGAAGCTTTCTTT.

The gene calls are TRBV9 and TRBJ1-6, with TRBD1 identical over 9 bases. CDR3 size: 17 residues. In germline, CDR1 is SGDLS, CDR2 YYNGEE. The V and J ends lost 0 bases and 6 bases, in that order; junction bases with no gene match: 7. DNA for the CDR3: TGTGCCAGCAGCGTAGCTGACAGGGGGGGCGGTAATTCACCCCTCCACTTT. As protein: CASSVADRGGGNSPLHF.

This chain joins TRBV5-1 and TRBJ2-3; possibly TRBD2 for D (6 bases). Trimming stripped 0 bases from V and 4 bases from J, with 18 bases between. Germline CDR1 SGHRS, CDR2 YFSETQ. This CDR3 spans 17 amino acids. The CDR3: CASSLAGGSGPSDTQYF. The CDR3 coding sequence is TGCGCCAGCAGCTTGGCCGGGGGATCGGGCCCTTCAGATACGCAGTATTTT.

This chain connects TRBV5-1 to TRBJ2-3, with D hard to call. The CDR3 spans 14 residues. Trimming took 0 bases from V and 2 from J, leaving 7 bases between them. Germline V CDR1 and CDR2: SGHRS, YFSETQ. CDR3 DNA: TGCGCCAGCAGCTTGGCGGATACCACAGATACGCAGTATTTT. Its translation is CASSLADTTDTQYF.

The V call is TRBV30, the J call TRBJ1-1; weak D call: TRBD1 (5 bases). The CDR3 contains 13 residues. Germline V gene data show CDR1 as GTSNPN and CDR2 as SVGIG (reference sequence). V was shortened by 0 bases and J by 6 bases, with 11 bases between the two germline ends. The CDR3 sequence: CAWSVSRVSEAFF. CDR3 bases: TGTGCCTGGAGTGTAAGCAGGGTCTCTGAAGCTTTCTTT.

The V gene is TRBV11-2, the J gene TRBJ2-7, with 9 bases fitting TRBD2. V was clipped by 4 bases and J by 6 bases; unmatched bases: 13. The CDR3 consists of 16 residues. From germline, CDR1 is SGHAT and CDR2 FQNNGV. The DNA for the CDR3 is TGTGCCAGCAGCTCCCGAGGAGCGGGGGGCCTAGGCGAGCAGTACTTC. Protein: CASSSRGAGGLGEQYF.

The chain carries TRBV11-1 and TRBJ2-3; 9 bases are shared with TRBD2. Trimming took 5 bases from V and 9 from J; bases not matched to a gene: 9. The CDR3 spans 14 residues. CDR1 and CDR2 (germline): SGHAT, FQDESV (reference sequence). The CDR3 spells CASSAGGRSGTQYF. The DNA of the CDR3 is TGTGCCAGCAGCGCGGGAGGGAGGTCAGGAACGCAGTATTTT.

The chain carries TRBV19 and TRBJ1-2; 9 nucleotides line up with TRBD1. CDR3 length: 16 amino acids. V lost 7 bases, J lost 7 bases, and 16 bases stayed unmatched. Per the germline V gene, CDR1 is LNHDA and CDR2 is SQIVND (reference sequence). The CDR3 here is CASTLNYGTGPLGYTF. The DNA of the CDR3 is TGTGCCAGTACTCTAAACTATGGGACAGGGCCGCTTGGCTACACCTTC.

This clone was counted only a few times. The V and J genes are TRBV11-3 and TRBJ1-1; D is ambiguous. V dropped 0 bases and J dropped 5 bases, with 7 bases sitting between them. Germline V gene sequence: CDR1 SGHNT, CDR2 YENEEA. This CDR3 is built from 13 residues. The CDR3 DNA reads TGTGCCAGCAGCTTAGATAGCGGAACTGAAGCTTTCTTT. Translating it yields CASSLDSGTEAFF.

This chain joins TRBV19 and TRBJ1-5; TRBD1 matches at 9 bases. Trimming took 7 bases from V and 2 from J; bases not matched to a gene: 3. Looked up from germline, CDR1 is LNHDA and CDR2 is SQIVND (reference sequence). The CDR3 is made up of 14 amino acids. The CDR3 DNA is TGTGCCAGTAATGGGGACAGGGGCAATCAGCCCCAGCATTTT. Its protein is CASNGDRGNQPQHF.

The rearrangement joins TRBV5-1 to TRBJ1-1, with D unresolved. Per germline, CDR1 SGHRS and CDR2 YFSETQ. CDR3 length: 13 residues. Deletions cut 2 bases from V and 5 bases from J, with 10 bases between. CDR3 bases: TGCGCCAGCAGCTTAGGCCAGACAACTGAAGCTTTCTTT. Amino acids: CASSLGQTTEAFF.

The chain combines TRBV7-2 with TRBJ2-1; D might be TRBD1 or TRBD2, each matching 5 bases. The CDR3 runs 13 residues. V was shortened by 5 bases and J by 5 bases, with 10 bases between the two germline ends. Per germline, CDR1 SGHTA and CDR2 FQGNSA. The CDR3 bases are TGTGCCAGCAGCCGGGACCTAGACAATGAGCAGTTCTTC. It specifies CASSRDLDNEQFF.

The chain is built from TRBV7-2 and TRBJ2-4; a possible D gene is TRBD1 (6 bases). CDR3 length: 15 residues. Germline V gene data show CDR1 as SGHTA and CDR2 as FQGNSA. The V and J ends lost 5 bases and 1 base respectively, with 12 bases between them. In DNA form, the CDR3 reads TGTGCCAGCAGCCGCACTACAGGGGCCAAAAACATTCAGTACTTC. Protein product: CASSRTTGAKNIQYF.

The DNA for the CDR3 is TGTGCCAGTAGTATCAATTTGGGATCGCACACTGAAGCTTTCTTT. It codes for CASSINLGSHTEAFF. The chain carries TRBV19 and TRBJ1-1, with D uncertain. Trimming stripped 3 bases from V and 3 bases from J, with 14 bases between. This CDR3 has 15 amino acids. The germline gives CDR1 LNHDA, CDR2 SQIVND (reference sequence).

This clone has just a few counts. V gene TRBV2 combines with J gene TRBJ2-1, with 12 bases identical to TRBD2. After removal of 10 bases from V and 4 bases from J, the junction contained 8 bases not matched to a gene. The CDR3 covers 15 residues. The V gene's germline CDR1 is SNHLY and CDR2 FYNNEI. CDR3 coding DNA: TGTGCCATCACTGGACTAGCGGGGATTTACAATGAGCAGTTCTTC. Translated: CAITGLAGIYNEQFF. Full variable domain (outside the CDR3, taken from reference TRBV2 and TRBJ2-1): EPEVTQTPSHQVTQMGQEVILRCVPISNHLYFYWYRQILGQKVEFLVSFYNNEISEKSEIFDDQFSVERPDGSNFTLKIRSTKLEDSAMYFCAITGLAGIYNEQFFGPGTRLTVL.

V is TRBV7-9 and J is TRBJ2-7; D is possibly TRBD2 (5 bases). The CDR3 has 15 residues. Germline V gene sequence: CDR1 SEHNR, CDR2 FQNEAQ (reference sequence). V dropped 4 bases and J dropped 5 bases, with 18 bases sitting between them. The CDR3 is CASSSTRALSHEQYF. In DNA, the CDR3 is TGTGCCAGCAGCTCTACGCGGGCCCTTAGTCACGAGCAGTACTTC.

CDR3 nucleotide sequence: TGTGCCAGCGCCTTCTCGCTATGGGGGGACGGGTCCAAAAACATTCAGTACTTC. This translates into CASAFSLWGDGSKNIQYF. The J gene is TRBJ2-4, the V gene TRBV2; possible D gene TRBD2, 6 bases. The CDR3 loop spans 18 amino acids. V shed 8 bases and J shed 2 bases, with 25 bases lying between them. The germline CDR1 and CDR2 sequences are SNHLY and FYNNEI.

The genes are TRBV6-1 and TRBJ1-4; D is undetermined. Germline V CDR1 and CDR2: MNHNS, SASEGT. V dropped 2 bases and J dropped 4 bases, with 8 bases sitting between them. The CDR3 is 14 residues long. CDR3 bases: TGTGCCAGCAGTGAAAGATGGGATAATGAAAAACTGTTTTTT. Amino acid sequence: CASSERWDNEKLFF.

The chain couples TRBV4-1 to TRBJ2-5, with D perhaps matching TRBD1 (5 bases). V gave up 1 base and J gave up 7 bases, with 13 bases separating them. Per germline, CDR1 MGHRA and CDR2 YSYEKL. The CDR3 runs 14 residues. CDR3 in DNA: TGCGCCAGCAGCCAAGGTGGGGCCGGCTCGACCCAGTACTTC. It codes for CASSQGGAGSTQYF.

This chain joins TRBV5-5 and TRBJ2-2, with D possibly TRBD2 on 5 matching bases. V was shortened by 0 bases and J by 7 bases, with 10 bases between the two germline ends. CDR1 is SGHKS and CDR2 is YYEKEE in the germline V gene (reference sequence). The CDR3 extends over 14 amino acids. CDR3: CASSLGPRGGELFF. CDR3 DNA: TGTGCCAGCAGCTTGGGCCCACGGGGCGGGGAGCTGTTTTTT.